Listed below are T cell receptor beta chains from one sample, sequenced in a study of blood T cells in healthy people across ages. TCRdb ran MiXCR on the 5' RACE reads and lists one entry per CDR3 protein. The table shows about 400,000 distinct CDR3 sequences, with 52% occurring only once. Sample: blood. All receptors come from a man in his sixties in good health. Each CDR3 is given with its conserved first and last residue.

>TRBV28|TRBJ2-5
CAGSLSGRGETQYF
>TRBV10-3|TRBJ2-3
CAISEGTSGITDTQYF
>TRBV29-1|TRBJ1-1
CSVGGGLTEAFF
>TRBV9|TRBJ2-1
CASSARDMPYNEQFF
>TRBV4-1|TRBJ2-7
CASSQVGSGYEQYF
>TRBV3-1|TRBJ2-3
CASSQRALAATDTQYF
>TRBV9|TRBJ1-1
CASSARGGLDTEAFF
>TRBV2|TRBJ2-3
CASRRDRSSFDTQYF
>TRBV3-1|TRBJ2-1
CASRSTGGSSYNEQFF
>TRBV6-2/TRBV6-3|TRBJ1-2
CASSYGFDGYTF
>TRBV9|TRBJ2-7
CASSHSGQTYEQYF
>TRBV20-1|TRBJ2-7
CSAFRGGSYNEQYF
>TRBV6-1|TRBJ2-7
CASRPPDYEQYF
>TRBV5-1|TRBJ2-1
CASSPDPWGSYNEQFF
>TRBV6-1|TRBJ2-6
CASSVRGPKKSGANVLTF
>TRBV4-2|TRBJ2-7
CASSQDEGTVDEQYF
>TRBV6-2/TRBV6-3|TRBJ2-1
CASSVREREGLSEQFF
>TRBV5-1|TRBJ2-5
CASSRWTQGAETQYF
>TRBV28|TRBJ1-2
CASSTGHRANYGYTF
>TRBV20-1|TRBJ2-3
CSARDILGGDTQYF
>TRBV4-2|TRBJ2-5
CASSQDVGWETQYF
>TRBV7-9|TRBJ2-2
CASSYGLAEIRGELFF
>TRBV4-3|TRBJ2-2
CASSPGTTYTGELFF
>TRBV12-3/TRBV12-4|.
CASSTSGGGYEQYF
>TRBV2|TRBJ2-5
CASSPAAGSPQETQYF
>TRBV5-1|TRBJ2-7
CASSLGGSEQYF
>TRBV29-1|TRBJ2-5
CSVAHRKETQYF
>TRBV12-3/TRBV12-4|TRBJ2-3
CASRTSGGTRADTQYF
>TRBV7-9|TRBJ2-1
CASSLARGAPYNEQFF
>TRBV10-3|TRBJ2-7
CAISSGTGSSYEQYF
>TRBV7-2|TRBJ2-1
CASSLYTSYNEQFF
>TRBV7-2|TRBJ2-3
CASSRGVDTQYF
>TRBV7-2|TRBJ1-2
CASSRPGTETYGYTF
>TRBV6-2/TRBV6-3|TRBJ2-7
CASSYRYYEQYF
>TRBV7-3|TRBJ1-1
CASSPSGSMNTEAFF
>TRBV9|TRBJ2-1
CASSVGGSGIYNEQFF
>TRBV5-1|TRBJ2-5
CASTTVPSQETQYF
>TRBV20-1|TRBJ2-1
CSARDRPGGSNEQFF
>TRBV29-1|TRBJ2-1
CSVEQLSGRRAYNEQFF
>TRBV21-1|TRBJ2-7
CASSNLVFWATPVSYEQYF
>TRBV7-2|TRBJ2-3
CACSSALGGTDTQYF
>TRBV6-6|.
CASSYPEGSAYEQYF